Following are 24 T cell receptor beta chains from one sample sequenced in a study of blood T cells in healthy people across ages. Next came a second PCR, run for about 7 to 12 cycles, which used a sample-barcoded 5' primer along with a J-beta primer mix. TCRdb reprocessed the 5' RACE reads with MiXCR, giving one entry per CDR3 protein. Seen here are about 1 million distinct CDR3 sequences, around 43% observed once, and the top ten hold over 15%. The sequenced material came from blood. These receptors were obtained from a woman in her fifties or sixties in good health.

There are a few counts of this clonotype. This chain uses TRBV7-9 with TRBJ1-1; D remains ambiguous. The CDR3 has 14 amino acids. The germline gives CDR1 SEHNR, CDR2 FQNEAQ (reference sequence). The V end was cut by 4 bases, the J end by 1 base, with 10 bases between. The CDR3 DNA follows: TGTGCCAGCAGCTCGAGGGATGGGAACACTGAAGCTTTCTTT. Its protein is CASSSRDGNTEAFF.

This clonotype turned up a few times. The V and J genes are TRBV9 and TRBJ1-2; D unresolved. CDR1 is SGDLS and CDR2 is YYNGEE in the germline V gene. The CDR3 totals 15 residues. Trimming pared 0 bases from V and 4 bases from J, leaving 13 bases between. CDR3 sequence: CASSVADGVIYGYTF. In DNA, the CDR3 is TGTGCCAGCAGCGTAGCTGACGGGGTAATCTATGGCTACACCTTC.

The J gene is TRBJ2-3, the V gene TRBV12-3 or TRBV12-4; 12 nucleotides agree with TRBD2. V lost 6 bases to trimming and J lost 4 bases; unmatched junction nucleotides: 8. CDR3 size: 16 residues. Here the CDR3 DNA reads TGTGCCAGCAGGACTAGCGGGAGACCCCGGGCAGATACGCAGTATTTT. Translated, it gives CASRTSGRPRADTQYF.

The chain combines TRBV27 with TRBJ1-1; TRBD1 is a possible D gene (5 bases). With 7 bases removed from V and 4 bases from J, the gap between germline ends came to 16 bases. Germline V gene lookup returns CDR1 MNHEY and CDR2 SMNVEV (reference sequence). The CDR3 is 14 residues long. The CDR3 protein is CASILGPGGTEAFF. In nucleotides, the CDR3 is TGTGCCAGCATCTTAGGGCCTGGGGGCACTGAAGCTTTCTTT.

The gene calls are TRBV6-1 and TRBJ2-3; 11 bases line up with TRBD1. Germline CDR1 MNHNS, CDR2 SASEGT. V was clipped by 1 base and J by 4 bases; unmatched bases: 4. CDR3 length: 16 amino acids. CDR3 in amino acids: CASSEGTGGLPDTQYF. As DNA, the CDR3 is TGTGCCAGCAGTGAAGGGACAGGGGGCTTACCAGATACGCAGTATTTT.

The chain has TRBV9 and TRBJ2-1; the match to TRBD1 covers 9 bases. The CDR3 is made up of 14 amino acids. V dropped 1 base and J dropped 8; count of bases not matched to a gene: 4. CDR1 SGDLS and CDR2 YYNGEE come from the germline V gene. CDR3: CASSVWDRVDEQFF. For the CDR3, the DNA is TGTGCCAGCAGCGTATGGGACAGGGTAGATGAGCAGTTCTTC.

In this sample, this clonotype turned up a few times. The gene calls are TRBV5-1 and TRBJ2-7; 8 bases are a match to TRBD2. Germline loops: CDR1 SGHRS, CDR2 YFSETQ. J was trimmed by 0 bases and V by 4 bases; bases with no gene match: 9. This CDR3 is 16 amino acids long. The DNA of the CDR3 is TGCGCCAGCAGCCCATTAACTAGCGGATACTCCTACGAGCAGTACTTC. It is translated as CASSPLTSGYSYEQYF.

The V call is TRBV20-1, the J call TRBJ2-1, with D tentatively TRBD2 (6 bases). Trimming left V 3 bases short and J 2 bases short, with 11 bases between. The CDR3 loop spans 14 amino acids. Germline-derived CDR1 and CDR2 are DFQATT and SNEGSKA (reference sequence). The CDR3 is CSARGTGTYNEQFF. The CDR3 DNA reads TGCAGTGCTAGGGGGACTGGTACCTACAATGAGCAGTTCTTC.

There are a few counts of this clonotype. The gene calls are TRBV7-2 and TRBJ2-7; weak D call: TRBD2 (6 bases). Trimming removed 3 bases from V and 2 bases from J, with 11 bases in between. Germline CDR1 and CDR2: SGHTA and FQGNSA. The CDR3 length is 14 residues. The CDR3 spells CASSFPGLTYEQYF. In DNA form, the CDR3 reads TGTGCCAGCAGCTTCCCGGGACTCACCTACGAGCAGTACTTC.

The rearrangement links TRBV20-1 to TRBJ2-7, with D maybe TRBD1 (6 bases). The CDR3 covers 14 residues. With 4 bases removed from V and 2 bases from J, the gap between germline ends came to 15 bases. Looked up from germline, CDR1 is DFQATT and CDR2 is SNEGSKA (reference sequence). This CDR3 is CSAIVGTTPYEQYF. The CDR3 DNA reads as TGCAGTGCTATCGTGGGGACAACGCCCTACGAGCAGTACTTC.

There are a few counts of this clonotype. The gene calls are TRBV7-2 and TRBJ2-3, with 8 nucleotides matching TRBD1. The CDR3 runs to 15 residues. The germline V gene has CDR1 SGHTA and CDR2 FQGNSA. J lost 2 bases, V lost 5 bases, and 6 bases had no gene match. CDR3 in DNA: TGTGCCAGCAGCACAGACAGGGGACACACAGATACGCAGTATTTT. Its protein is CASSTDRGHTDTQYF.

CDR3 sequence: CASSLVDRGNYGYTF. Written as DNA, the CDR3 is TGTGCCAGCAGCTTAGTGGACAGGGGAAACTATGGCTACACCTTC. The chain is built from TRBV11-3 and TRBJ1-2; 9 positions agree with TRBD1. V was clipped by 1 base and J by 2 bases; unmatched bases: 2. CDR1 SGHNT and CDR2 YENEEA come from the germline V gene. The CDR3 spans 15 residues.

This clonotype turned up a few times. This rearrangement joins TRBV14 to TRBJ2-7; no firm D call. The V end lost 0 bases, the J end lost 2 bases, and 5 bases lay between the germline ends. The CDR3 has 13 residues. The germline V gene has CDR1 SGHDN and CDR2 FVKESK. The CDR3 protein is CASSQDITYEQYF. In DNA, the CDR3 is TGTGCCAGCAGCCAAGATATAACCTACGAGCAGTACTTC.

This clonotype was seen a handful of times. The chain couples TRBV29-1 to TRBJ1-1; no clear D gene. The CDR3 totals 13 residues. V was pared by 7 bases and J by 2 bases, with 14 bases between. The germline gives CDR1 SQVTM, CDR2 ANQGSEA. CDR3 sequence: CSAMRAPNTEAFF. CDR3 sequence (DNA): TGCAGCGCCATGCGGGCACCCAACACTGAAGCTTTCTTT.

Only a few counts were recorded for this clonotype. The gene calls are TRBV4-1 and TRBJ1-2; D is unresolved. Germline lookup yields CDR1 MGHRA and CDR2 YSYEKL. The CDR3 has 15 residues. Trimming stripped 2 bases from V and 0 bases from J, with 10 bases between. CDR3 DNA: TGCGCCAGCAGCCAAACAGAGTTATCTAACTATGGCTACACCTTC. Its translation: CASSQTELSNYGYTF.

The chain carries TRBV7-9 and TRBJ1-2; D is ambiguous. Trimming shortened V by 5 bases and J by 5 bases, and 9 bases separated the two germline ends. The CDR3 consists of 12 residues. Germline V gene data show CDR1 as SEHNR and CDR2 as FQNEAQ (reference sequence). The CDR3 sequence is CASSVHRYGYTF. Here the CDR3 DNA reads TGTGCCAGCAGCGTCCATAGGTATGGCTACACCTTC.

There are a few counts of this clonotype. The rearrangement links TRBV20-1 to TRBJ2-3; TRBD2 is a possible D gene (6 bases). Trimming removed 5 bases from V and 4 bases from J, with 22 bases in between. Germline CDR1 reads DFQATT; CDR2 reads SNEGSKA (reference sequence). There are 16 residues in the CDR3. The CDR3 nucleotides are TGCAGTGCTCAAAGCCCGGCGGGACGATTCCCAGATACGCAGTATTTT. It is translated as CSAQSPAGRFPDTQYF.

This clonotype has at least ten counts. V usage is TRBV5-1 and J usage is TRBJ1-4, with 7 bases that match TRBD1. The CDR3 is 15 amino acids. The junction had 9 bases not matched to a gene; V was cut back by 4 bases and J by 6 bases. Germline V lookup: CDR1 SGHRS, CDR2 YFSETQ. The chain's CDR3 is CASSEETGWDEKLFF. Written as DNA, the CDR3 is TGCGCCAGCAGCGAAGAGACAGGGTGGGATGAAAAACTGTTTTTT.

The V call is TRBV7-6, the J call TRBJ2-7; the D gene is possibly TRBD1 (5 bases). The CDR3 spans 15 residues. Trimming took 1 base from V and 0 from J, leaving 10 bases between them. Germline-derived CDR1 and CDR2 are SGHVS and FNYEAQ. The CDR3 region has the DNA TGTGCCAGCAGCTTAGATCAGGGATACTCCTACGAGCAGTACTTC. This encodes CASSLDQGYSYEQYF.

The V call is TRBV10-3, the J call TRBJ2-2; TRBD2 agrees at 10 bases. The trim removed 4 bases at V and 5 bases at J, leaving 7 bases unmatched. The germline CDR1 and CDR2 sequences are ENHRY and SYGVKD. The CDR3 loop spans 16 amino acids. CDR3 nucleotides: TGTGCCATCAGTGCGGCTAGCGGGAGCCGTACCGGGGAGCTGTTTTTT. Translated: CAISAASGSRTGELFF.

The V gene is TRBV6-1, the J gene TRBJ1-6, with 12 bases that match TRBD1. This CDR3 comprises 17 residues. The V and J ends lost 2 bases and 7 bases, in that order; junction bases with no gene match: 6. Germline V lookup: CDR1 MNHNS, CDR2 SASEGT. DNA of the CDR3: TGTGCCAGCAGTGAAAGGGGACAGGGGGCAAGGAATTCACCCCTCCACTTT. Amino acid sequence: CASSERGQGARNSPLHF.

Many counts were recorded for this clonotype. This chain links TRBV7-2 with TRBJ2-1; 7 bases are shared with TRBD2. CDR1 SGHTA and CDR2 FQGNSA come from the germline V gene. This CDR3 is built from 13 residues. Trimming at V came to 2 bases and at J to 10 bases, leaving 5 bases not matched to a gene. CDR3 nucleotide sequence: TGTGCCAGCAGCTTACCCCTTAGCGGGGAGCAGTTCTTC. It codes for CASSLPLSGEQFF. The variable domain in full, with the rest retrieved from reference TRBV7-2 and TRBJ2-1, is GAGVSQSPSNKVTEKGKDVELRCDPISGHTALYWYRQSLGQGLEFLIYFQGNSAPDKSGLPSDRFSAERTGGSVSTLTIQRTQQEDSAVYLCASSLPLSGEQFFGPGTRLTVL.

The CDR3 region has the DNA TGCAGCGTTGTGGGGGTCCCATACAATGAGCAGTTCTTC. Its protein is CSVVGVPYNEQFF. The chain has TRBV29-1 and TRBJ2-1; the D call may be TRBD1 or TRBD2 (5 bases each). Germline-derived CDR1 and CDR2 are SQVTM and ANQGSEA. The CDR3 sequence is 13 residues long. V lost 4 bases and J 4 bases, leaving 11 bases between the germline ends.

V gene TRBV7-9 combines with J gene TRBJ1-2; D ambiguous. V lost 1 base and J 4 bases, leaving 10 bases between the germline ends. This CDR3 has 14 amino acids. CDR1 is SEHNR and CDR2 is FQNEAQ in the germline V gene (reference sequence). The CDR3 loop reads CASSLVTEPYGYTF. The CDR3 nucleotides are TGTGCCAGCAGCTTAGTAACCGAACCCTATGGCTACACCTTC.